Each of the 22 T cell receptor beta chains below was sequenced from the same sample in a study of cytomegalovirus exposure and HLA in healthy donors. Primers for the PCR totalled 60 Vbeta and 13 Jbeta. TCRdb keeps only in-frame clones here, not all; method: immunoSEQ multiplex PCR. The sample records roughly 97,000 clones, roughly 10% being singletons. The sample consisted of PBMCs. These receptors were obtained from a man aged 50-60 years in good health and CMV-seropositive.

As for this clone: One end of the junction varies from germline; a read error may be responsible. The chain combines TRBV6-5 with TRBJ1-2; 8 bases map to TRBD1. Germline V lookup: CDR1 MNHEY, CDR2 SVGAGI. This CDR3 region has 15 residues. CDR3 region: CASSYEDRGNYGCTF. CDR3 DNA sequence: TGTGCCAGCAGTTACGAAGACAGGGGTAACTATGGCTGCACCTTC.

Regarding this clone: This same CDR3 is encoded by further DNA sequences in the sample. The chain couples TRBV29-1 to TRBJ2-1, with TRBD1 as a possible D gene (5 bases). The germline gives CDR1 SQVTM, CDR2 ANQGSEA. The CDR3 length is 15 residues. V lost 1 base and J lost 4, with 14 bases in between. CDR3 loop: CSVEGGYLGYNEQFF. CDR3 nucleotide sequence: TGCAGCGTTGAAGGGGGCTACCTCGGATACAATGAGCAGTTCTTC.

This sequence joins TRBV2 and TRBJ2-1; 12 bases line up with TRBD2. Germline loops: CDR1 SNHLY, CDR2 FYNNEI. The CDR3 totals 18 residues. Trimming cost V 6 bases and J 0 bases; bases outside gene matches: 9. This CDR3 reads CASRNLAGGPSSYNEQFF. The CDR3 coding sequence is TGTGCCAGCAGAAACCTAGCGGGAGGGCCCAGCTCCTACAATGAGCAGTTCTTC.

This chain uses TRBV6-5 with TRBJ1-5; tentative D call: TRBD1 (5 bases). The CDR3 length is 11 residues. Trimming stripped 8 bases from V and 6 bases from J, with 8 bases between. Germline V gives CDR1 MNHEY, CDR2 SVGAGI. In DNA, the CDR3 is TGTGCCAGCGGAAGGGGTCAGCCCCAGCATTTT. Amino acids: CASGRGQPQHF.

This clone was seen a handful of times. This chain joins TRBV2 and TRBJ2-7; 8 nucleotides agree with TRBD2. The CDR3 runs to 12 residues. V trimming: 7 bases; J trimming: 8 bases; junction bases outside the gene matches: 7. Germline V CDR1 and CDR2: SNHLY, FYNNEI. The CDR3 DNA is TGTGCCAGCACGGAGCGGGAGTCCAAGCAGTACTTC. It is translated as CASTERESKQYF.

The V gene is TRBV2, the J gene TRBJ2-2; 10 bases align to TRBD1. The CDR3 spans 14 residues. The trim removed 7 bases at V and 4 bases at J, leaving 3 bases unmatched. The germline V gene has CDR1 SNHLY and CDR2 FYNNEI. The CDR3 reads CASNGQGGTGELFF. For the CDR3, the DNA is TGTGCCAGCAACGGACAGGGGGGCACCGGGGAGCTGTTTTTT.

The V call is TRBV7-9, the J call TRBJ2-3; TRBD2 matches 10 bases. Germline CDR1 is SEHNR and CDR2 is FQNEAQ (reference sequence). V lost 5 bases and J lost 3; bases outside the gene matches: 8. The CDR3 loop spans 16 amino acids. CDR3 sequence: CASSTTGTSVTDTQYF. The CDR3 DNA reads TGTGCCAGCAGCACCACCGGGACTAGCGTTACAGATACGCAGTATTTT.

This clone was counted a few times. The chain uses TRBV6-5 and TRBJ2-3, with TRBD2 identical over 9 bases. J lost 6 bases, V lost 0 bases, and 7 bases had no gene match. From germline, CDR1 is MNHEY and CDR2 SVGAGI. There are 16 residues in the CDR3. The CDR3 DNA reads TGTGCCAGCAGTTACTCGGCGGGAGGGCCCCCCGATACGCAGTATTTT. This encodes CASSYSAGGPPDTQYF.

Written as DNA, the CDR3 is TGCAGCGTTTTAGGGGCAGCACAAGAGACCCAGTACTTC. Translation: CSVLGAAQETQYF. The chain has TRBV29-1 and TRBJ2-5, with D maybe TRBD1 (5 bases). The CDR3 length is 13 residues. The germline CDR1 and CDR2 sequences are SQVTM and ANQGSEA. Between the trimmed V and J ends, which lost 5 bases and 2 bases, there was a span of 12 bases.

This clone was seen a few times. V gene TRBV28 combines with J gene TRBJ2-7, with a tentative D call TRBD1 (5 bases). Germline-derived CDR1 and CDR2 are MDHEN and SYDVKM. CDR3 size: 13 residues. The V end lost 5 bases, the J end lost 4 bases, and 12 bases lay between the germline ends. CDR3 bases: TGTGCCAGCAGTCCCCCAGGGAAATACGAGCAGTACTTC. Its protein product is CASSPPGKYEQYF.

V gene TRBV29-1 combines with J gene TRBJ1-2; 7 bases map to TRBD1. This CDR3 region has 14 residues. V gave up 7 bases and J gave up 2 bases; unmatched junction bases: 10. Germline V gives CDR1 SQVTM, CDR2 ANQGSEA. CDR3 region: CSALRTGLNYGYTF. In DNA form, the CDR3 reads TGCAGCGCCCTTAGGACAGGACTAAACTATGGCTACACCTTC.

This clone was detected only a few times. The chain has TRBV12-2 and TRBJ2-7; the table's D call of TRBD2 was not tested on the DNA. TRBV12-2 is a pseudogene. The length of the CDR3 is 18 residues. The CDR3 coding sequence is TGTGCAAGTCGCTCCAACTCGTTAGCGGAGAGGAGCTCCTACGAGCAGTACTTC. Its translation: CASRSNSLAERSSYEQYF.

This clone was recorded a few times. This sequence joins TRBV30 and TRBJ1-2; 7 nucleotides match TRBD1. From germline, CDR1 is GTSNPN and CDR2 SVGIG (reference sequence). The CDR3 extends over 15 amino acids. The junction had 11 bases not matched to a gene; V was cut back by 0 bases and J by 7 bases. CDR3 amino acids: CAWSVLGGGQVGYTF. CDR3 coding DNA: TGTGCCTGGAGTGTTCTTGGAGGGGGCCAGGTTGGCTACACCTTC.

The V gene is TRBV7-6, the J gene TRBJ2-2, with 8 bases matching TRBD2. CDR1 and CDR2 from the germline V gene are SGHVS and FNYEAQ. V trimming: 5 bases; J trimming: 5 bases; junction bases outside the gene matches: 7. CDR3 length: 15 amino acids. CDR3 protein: CASSQLAEITGELFF. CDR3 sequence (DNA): TGTGCCAGCAGCCAACTAGCGGAGATAACCGGGGAGCTGTTTTTT.

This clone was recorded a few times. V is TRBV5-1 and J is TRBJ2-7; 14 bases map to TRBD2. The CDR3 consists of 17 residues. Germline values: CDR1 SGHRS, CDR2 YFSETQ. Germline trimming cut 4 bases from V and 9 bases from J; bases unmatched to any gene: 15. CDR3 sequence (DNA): TGCGCCAGCAGCGAGGGACTAGCGGGAGCCGCTGCTACGAGGCAGTACTTC. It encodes CASSEGLAGAAATRQYF.

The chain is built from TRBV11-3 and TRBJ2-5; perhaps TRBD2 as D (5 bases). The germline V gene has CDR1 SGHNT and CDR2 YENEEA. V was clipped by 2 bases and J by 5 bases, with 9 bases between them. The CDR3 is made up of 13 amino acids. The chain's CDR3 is CASSLYRGETQYF. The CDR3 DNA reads TGTGCCAGCAGCTTATACAGAGGGGAGACCCAGTACTTC.

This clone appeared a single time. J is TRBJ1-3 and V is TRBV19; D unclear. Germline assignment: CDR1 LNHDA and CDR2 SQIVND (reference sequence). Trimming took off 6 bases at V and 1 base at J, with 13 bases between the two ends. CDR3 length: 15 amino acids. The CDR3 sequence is CASSPAAASGNTIYF. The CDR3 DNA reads TGTGCCAGTAGCCCCGCTGCGGCTTCTGGAAACACCATATATTTT.

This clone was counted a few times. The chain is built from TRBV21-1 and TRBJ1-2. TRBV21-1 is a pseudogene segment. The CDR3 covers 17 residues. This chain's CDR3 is CASSKVAPPGENYGYTF. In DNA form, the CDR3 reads TGTGCCAGCAGCAAAGTCGCACCCCCGGGGGAGAACTATGGCTACACCTTC.

In DNA, the CDR3 is TGTGCCAGCAGTCCAGACCACAGGGAAAACACTGAAGCTTTCTTT. Protein sequence: CASSPDHRENTEAFF. The chain has TRBV5-4 and TRBJ1-1; TRBD1 might be the D (6 bases). Trimming cost V 5 bases and J 2 bases, with 16 bases left between them. Germline-derived CDR1 and CDR2 are SGHNT and YYREEE (reference sequence). This CDR3 contains 15 residues.

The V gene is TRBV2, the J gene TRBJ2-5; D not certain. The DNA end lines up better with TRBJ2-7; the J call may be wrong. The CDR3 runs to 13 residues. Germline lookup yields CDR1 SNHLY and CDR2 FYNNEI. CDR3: CASSPPSSYEQYF. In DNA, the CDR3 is TGTGCCAGCAGCCCTCCTAGTTCCTACGAGCAGTACTTC.

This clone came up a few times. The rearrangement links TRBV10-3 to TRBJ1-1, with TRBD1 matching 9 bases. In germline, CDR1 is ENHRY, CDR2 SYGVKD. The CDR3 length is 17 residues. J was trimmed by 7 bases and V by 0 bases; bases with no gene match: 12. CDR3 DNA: TGTGCCATCAGTGAGTCTTCTGGGACAGGGAAAACGGTTGAAGCTTTCTTT. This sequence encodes CAISESSGTGKTVEAFF.

The CDR3 sequence: CASSLEAASAYQETQYF. The CDR3 bases are TGTGCCAGCAGCTTAGAGGCGGCTAGCGCCTACCAAGAGACCCAGTACTTC. This chain uses TRBV7-2 with TRBJ2-5, with a possible D match to TRBD2 (6 bases). In germline, CDR1 is SGHTA, CDR2 FQGNSA. The CDR3 length is 17 residues. V shed 1 base and J shed 0 bases, with 15 bases lying between them.